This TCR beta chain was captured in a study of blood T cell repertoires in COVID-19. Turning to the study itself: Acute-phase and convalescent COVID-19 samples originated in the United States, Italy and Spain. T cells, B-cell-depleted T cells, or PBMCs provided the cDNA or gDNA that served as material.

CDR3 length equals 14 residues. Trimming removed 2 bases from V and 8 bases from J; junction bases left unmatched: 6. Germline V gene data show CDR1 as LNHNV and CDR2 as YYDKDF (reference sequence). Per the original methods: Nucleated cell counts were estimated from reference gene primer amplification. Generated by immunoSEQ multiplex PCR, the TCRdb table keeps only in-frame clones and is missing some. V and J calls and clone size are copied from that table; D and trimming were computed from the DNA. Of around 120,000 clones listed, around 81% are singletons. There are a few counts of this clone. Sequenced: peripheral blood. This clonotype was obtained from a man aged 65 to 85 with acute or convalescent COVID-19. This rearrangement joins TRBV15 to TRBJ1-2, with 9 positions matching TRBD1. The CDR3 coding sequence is TGTGCCACCAGCAGACCGACAGGGGGTCTCGGCTACACCTTC. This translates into CATSRPTGGLGYTF.